Below, 15 T cell receptor beta chains from the same sample are listed, as sequenced in a study of regulatory T cells in long-lasting Graves disease. Time point here: newly diagnosed GD, antithyroid drugs for less than 3 months. PBMC RNA was the source of the TCR library. According to the study, TCR beta libraries were built with iRepertoire HTBI primers and CDR3-region Arm-PCR. TCRdb called the multiplex PCR reads again in MiXCR, with one record for every CDR3 protein. The sample gives a few hundred thousand distinct CDR3 sequences, 15% of which show up once; under 9% is in the top ten. This same sample was also part of a study on T cells in Graves' hyperthyroidism and ophthalmopathy.

Material: peripheral blood mononuclear cells (PBMCs), obtained at new diagnosis, from a patient treated with antithyroid drugs. Every receptor here comes from a woman aged 40-49 years with Graves disease.

The table lists this clonotype with many counts. The chain uses TRBV28 and TRBJ1-1; D is possibly TRBD1 (6 bases). The CDR3 is made up of 14 amino acids. The V and J ends lost 7 bases and 1 base respectively, with 13 bases between them. The germline gives CDR1 MDHEN, CDR2 SYDVKM. CDR3 bases: TGTGCCAGCACTCGGGACACGACGAACACTGAAGCTTTCTTT. It yields the protein CASTRDTTNTEAFF.

This clonotype has a count of ten or more. This rearrangement joins TRBV20-1 to TRBJ2-7; 10 nucleotides line up with TRBD2. The CDR3 covers 11 residues. Looked up from germline, CDR1 is DFQATT and CDR2 is SNEGSKA (reference sequence). In DNA, the CDR3 is TGCAGCCCTGGGACTAGCGATAAGCAGTACTTC. As protein: CSPGTSDKQYF.

This clonotype appeared a few times. This chain joins TRBV7-8 and TRBJ2-5; D ambiguous. The CDR3 loop spans 13 amino acids. Germline-derived CDR1 and CDR2 are SGHVS and FQNEAQ. The V end lost 2 bases, the J end lost 4 bases, and 8 bases lay between the germline ends. The CDR3 nucleotides read TGTGCCAGCAGCTTATGGCCCGGAGAGACCCAGTACTTC. Translating gives CASSLWPGETQYF.

This clonotype was detected ten times or more. The V gene is TRBV30, the J gene TRBJ1-1; D is uncertain. Trimming stripped 0 bases from V and 1 base from J, with 6 bases between. CDR1 and CDR2 (germline): GTSNPN, SVGIG (reference sequence). The length of the CDR3 is 13 residues. The chain's CDR3 is CAWSVGWNTEAFF. CDR3 DNA sequence: TGTGCCTGGAGTGTGGGGTGGAACACTGAAGCTTTCTTT.

This clonotype was seen only a few times. One base away lies a much larger clone, so this may be a sequencing read error. The V and J genes are TRBV28 and TRBJ1-6; weak D call: TRBD1 (5 bases). Germline values: CDR1 MDHEN, CDR2 SYDVKM. The V end lost 5 bases, the J end lost 19 bases, and 18 bases lay between the germline ends. This CDR3 is 12 amino acids long. The CDR3 DNA sequence: TGTGCCAGCAGTCCATGGGGCAGACGGCCTCACTTT. Translation: CASSPWGRRPHF.

This clonotype was detected ten times or more. The rearrangement joins TRBV7-3 to TRBJ2-1; possible D gene TRBD2, 6 bases. Germline CDR1 SGHTA, CDR2 FQGTGA. CDR3 length: 14 amino acids. V dropped 4 bases and J dropped 15 bases, with 22 bases sitting between them. This chain's CDR3 is CASSSHPTTTEGFF. The DNA of the CDR3 is TGTGCCAGCAGCTCGCATCCCACTACCACGGAGGGGTTCTTC.

This clonotype came up many times. This chain joins TRBV5-1 and TRBJ2-1; 10 bases are shared with TRBD2. The CDR3 consists of 18 residues. Germline CDR1 is SGHRS and CDR2 is YFSETQ. V was pared by 3 bases and J by 0 bases, with 9 bases of the junction left unmatched. The CDR3 DNA sequence: TGCGCCAGCAGCTCAAGCGGACTAGCGGTAAGCTCCTACAATGAGCAGTTCTTC. Its protein is CASSSSGLAVSSYNEQFF.

There are many counts of this clonotype. The V call is TRBV9, the J call TRBJ2-1; a possible D gene is TRBD2 (6 bases). This CDR3 has 15 amino acids. Germline V gene data show CDR1 as SGDLS and CDR2 as YYNGEE. Trimming pared 4 bases from V and 6 bases from J, leaving 17 bases between. The CDR3 DNA reads as TGTGCCAGCAGCCCCCCCAGGAGGGGACTCAATGAGCAGTTCTTC. Amino acids: CASSPPRRGLNEQFF.

This clonotype was seen ten or more times. The V call is TRBV20-1, the J call TRBJ2-7; tentatively, D is TRBD1 or TRBD2 (5 bases each). The germline gives CDR1 DFQATT, CDR2 SNEGSKA (reference sequence). V was trimmed by 6 bases and J by 5 bases, leaving 20 bases between them. The CDR3 is 14 amino acids. Written as DNA, the CDR3 is TGCAGTGCAAGCTCTCCCGGGGCCCACAACGAGCAGTACTTC. Protein sequence: CSASSPGAHNEQYF.

The chain combines TRBV4-1 with TRBJ2-7, with 7 positions matching TRBD1. J gave up 1 base and V 7 bases, and 4 bases lay outside the gene matches. CDR1 and CDR2 (germline): MGHRA, YSYEKL. This CDR3 comprises 13 residues. CDR3: CASKGAGSYEQYF. CDR3 in DNA: TGCGCCAGCAAGGGGGCAGGGTCCTACGAGCAGTACTTC.

At least ten counts were recorded for this clonotype. The rearrangement joins TRBV28 to TRBJ2-3, with TRBD1 matching 7 bases. V shed 6 bases, J shed 9 bases, and the junction held 12 bases outside the gene matches. This CDR3 contains 14 residues. Germline CDR1 and CDR2: MDHEN and SYDVKM. The chain's CDR3 is CASSALMARGTQYF. In nucleotides, the CDR3 is TGTGCCAGCAGCGCTCTCATGGCCAGGGGGACGCAGTATTTT.

This clonotype was counted only a few times. The chain links TRBV6-2 or TRBV6-3 to TRBJ2-5; D is unresolved. Germline V gene sequence: CDR1 MNHEY, CDR2 SVGEGT. This CDR3 has 18 residues. V lost 2 bases to trimming and J lost 0 bases, with 19 bases between them. In DNA, the CDR3 is TGTGCCAGCAGTTACCGACTTCCACGGAGCCCCTACCAAGAGACCCAGTACTTC. Its protein is CASSYRLPRSPYQETQYF.

This clonotype appeared many times. The chain links TRBV30 to TRBJ1-2; possible D gene TRBD1, 5 bases. The CDR3 is 14 residues long. Germline V CDR1 and CDR2: GTSNPN, SVGIG (reference sequence). Trimming left V 3 bases short and J 6 bases short, with 17 bases between. Here the CDR3 reads CAWRTGTVGHGYTF. The CDR3 coding sequence is TGTGCCTGGAGAACCGGCACCGTGGGGCATGGCTACACCTTC.

This clonotype showed up many times. The genes are TRBV7-8 and TRBJ2-5, with D perhaps TRBD1 or TRBD2 (5 bases each). V was trimmed by 5 bases and J by 4 bases, leaving 8 bases between them. This CDR3 contains 12 residues. The germline gives CDR1 SGHVS, CDR2 FQNEAQ. CDR3 in DNA: TGTGCCAGCAGCGTGGGGGTAGAGACCCAGTACTTC. As protein: CASSVGVETQYF.

The table lists this clonotype with many counts. The chain has TRBV12-5 and TRBJ1-6; D is possibly TRBD1 (5 bases). The CDR3 runs 13 residues. Per the germline V gene, CDR1 is LGHNT and CDR2 is FRNRAP. V was pared by 3 bases and J by 10 bases, with 10 bases between. Written as DNA, the CDR3 is TGTGCTAGTGGTTTTGGAGGGGCCTCACCCCTCCACTTT. This encodes CASGFGGASPLHF.